These 12 T cell receptor beta chains share one sample of origin, sequenced in a study of beta chain features in type 1 diabetes (dated by TCRdb to the late 2010s). The method behind the library was the immunoSEQ multiplex PCR assay. The entire amount of isolated RNA was reverse transcribed using the High Capacity cDNA Reverse Transcription Kit, so the sequenced TCRB transcripts were expressed ones. This is the immuneACCESS table as TCRdb keeps it, with only in-frame sequences that have V and J called. A part of the clones is gone; compared with another copy, unresolved V genes explain less than half, and the rest is unexplained. For this sample there are approximately 140,000 clones; roughly 10% appear just once. Jointly, the top ten make up roughly 0.75% of the sample. Their antigens remain unidentified. What the study reported, not specific to this receptor: In all four CD4+ subsets, TCRB CDR3 length was moderately but significantly shorter in type 1 diabetes patients.

The sample consisted of central memory CD4+ T cells from blood. These TCRs come from a man younger than 40 with type 1 diabetes.

The chain has TRBV5-1 and TRBJ2-1; TRBD2 aligns across 8 bases. Germline V CDR1 and CDR2: SGHRS, YFSETQ. V gave up 1 base and J gave up 4 bases; unmatched junction bases: 19. CDR3 length equals 20 residues. CDR3 nucleotides: TGCGCCAGCAGCTTGTCGGGGGGGCCCGGTATTGGGGAAAGATACAATGAGCAGTTCTTC. Translated: CASSLSGGPGIGERYNEQFF.

This clone was found a few times. This chain links TRBV18 with TRBJ1-2; possible D gene TRBD1, 5 bases. V was trimmed by 4 bases and J by 8 bases, leaving 23 bases between them. CDR1 and CDR2 (germline): KGHSH, LQKENI. CDR3 length: 16 residues. The CDR3 DNA is TGTGCCAGCTCACTACAAAATCCGGACAAAAGGAGAGGCTACACCTTC. This gives the protein CASSLQNPDKRRGYTF.

This clone has just a few counts. V is TRBV10-3 and J is TRBJ2-1; 9 bases are a match to TRBD2. V shed 6 bases, J shed 7 bases, and the junction held 16 bases outside the gene matches. This CDR3 contains 17 residues. Germline V gives CDR1 ENHRY, CDR2 SYGVKD. The CDR3 loop reads CAIRISLPSGGSNEQFF. The CDR3 region has the DNA TGTGCCATCAGGATTTCTCTCCCCAGCGGGGGGTCTAATGAGCAGTTCTTC.

J is TRBJ1-4 and V is TRBV6-5; D is perhaps TRBD1 (6 bases). V was trimmed by 4 bases and J by 8 bases, leaving 14 bases between them. CDR1 and CDR2 (germline): MNHEY, SVGAGI. The CDR3 runs to 14 residues. DNA of the CDR3: TGTGCCAGCAGTTGGGGGCAGTCGAGGGAAAAACTGTTTTTT. Encoded protein: CASSWGQSREKLFF.

This chain links TRBV7-8 with TRBJ2-2; D possibly corresponds to TRBD2 (5 bases). The V end lost 8 bases, the J end lost 5 bases, and 15 bases lay between the germline ends. The V gene's germline CDR1 is SGHVS and CDR2 FQNEAQ. The CDR3 extends over 14 amino acids. In nucleotides, the CDR3 is TGTGCCAGCCGGGGAAGGGTCGAAACCGGGGAGCTGTTTTTT. This translates into CASRGRVETGELFF.

A few counts support this clone. This CDR3 is CASSPSGTSLETQYF. Written as DNA, the CDR3 is TGTGCCAGCAGCCCCTCCGGGACTAGCTTGGAGACCCAGTACTTC. This chain links TRBV9 with TRBJ2-5, with TRBD2 matching 9 bases. Germline assignment: CDR1 SGDLS and CDR2 YYNGEE. The CDR3 is 15 residues long. V dropped 4 bases and J dropped 5; count of bases not matched to a gene: 9.

This clone has more than one count but fewer than ten. CDR3 in DNA: TGTGCCAGCAGCTCTGGGGGGGGAGCCAAAAACATTCAGTACTTC. This encodes CASSSGGGAKNIQYF. This chain uses TRBV28 with TRBJ2-4; 7 bases line up with TRBD2. The germline CDR1 and CDR2 sequences are MDHEN and SYDVKM. CDR3 length: 15 residues. After removal of 6 bases from V and 0 bases from J, the junction contained 5 bases not matched to a gene.

The rearrangement links TRBV5-1 to TRBJ2-1; possibly TRBD2 for D (6 bases). Germline CDR1 SGHRS, CDR2 YFSETQ. V was shortened by 0 bases and J by 3 bases, with 16 bases between the two germline ends. The CDR3 extends over 17 amino acids. The CDR3 loop reads CASSLGGGVPDYNEQFF. The CDR3 DNA reads TGCGCCAGCAGCTTGGGCGGAGGGGTCCCCGACTACAATGAGCAGTTCTTC.

Concerning this clone: Other DNA sequences in the sample encode the same CDR3. The chain employs TRBV9 and TRBJ2-5; tentatively, D is TRBD1 (6 bases). This CDR3 contains 12 residues. Trimming left V 4 bases short and J 2 bases short, with 6 bases between. Germline values: CDR1 SGDLS, CDR2 YYNGEE. CDR3 nucleotides: TGTGCCAGCAGCAGGGGGCAAGAGACCCAGTACTTC. This translates into CASSRGQETQYF.

V usage is TRBV7-9 and J usage is TRBJ2-3, with TRBD2 identical over 11 bases. This CDR3 is 16 amino acids long. The V gene end was trimmed by 3 bases and the J gene end by 2 bases; junction bases not matched to a gene: 4. Per the germline V gene, CDR1 is SEHNR and CDR2 is FQNEAQ (reference sequence). CDR3 nucleotides: TGTGCCAGCAGCTTCGGGACTAGCGGAGCCACAGATACGCAGTATTTT. Its translation is CASSFGTSGATDTQYF.

The chain joins TRBV5-4 to TRBJ1-1, with 9 nucleotides matching TRBD1. The trim removed 0 bases at V and 1 base at J, leaving 4 bases unmatched. Germline CDR1 is SGHNT and CDR2 is YYREEE (reference sequence). The CDR3 length is 16 residues. CDR3 in DNA: TGTGCCAGCAGCTTGGACAGGGGGCACAGGAACACTGAAGCTTTCTTT. This codes for CASSLDRGHRNTEAFF.

This clone was counted only a few times. The V call is TRBV6-5, the J call TRBJ2-5; D uncertain. Trimming removed 0 bases at V and 3 bases at J, with 14 bases between. This CDR3 is 16 amino acids long. From germline, CDR1 is MNHEY and CDR2 SVGAGI. The CDR3 sequence: CASSYSRGQTKETQYF. CDR3 DNA sequence: TGTGCCAGCAGTTACTCCCGTGGGCAGACCAAAGAGACCCAGTACTTC.